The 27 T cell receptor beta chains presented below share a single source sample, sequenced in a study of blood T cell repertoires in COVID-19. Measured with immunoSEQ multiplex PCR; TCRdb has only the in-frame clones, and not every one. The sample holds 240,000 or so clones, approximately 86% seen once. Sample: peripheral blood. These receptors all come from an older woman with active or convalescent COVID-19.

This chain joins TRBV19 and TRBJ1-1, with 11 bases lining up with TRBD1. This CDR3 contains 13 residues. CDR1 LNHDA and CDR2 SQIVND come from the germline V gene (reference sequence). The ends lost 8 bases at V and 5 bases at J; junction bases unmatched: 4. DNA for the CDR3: TGTGCCAGTGGGGACAGGGGGAGAACTGAAGCTTTCTTT. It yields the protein CASGDRGRTEAFF.

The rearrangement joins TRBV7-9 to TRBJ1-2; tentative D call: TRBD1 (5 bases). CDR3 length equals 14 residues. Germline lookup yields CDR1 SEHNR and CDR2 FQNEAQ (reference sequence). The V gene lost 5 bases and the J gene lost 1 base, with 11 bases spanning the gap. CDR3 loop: CASSRLTDNYGYTF. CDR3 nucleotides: TGTGCCAGCAGCCGCTTGACAGATAACTATGGCTACACCTTC. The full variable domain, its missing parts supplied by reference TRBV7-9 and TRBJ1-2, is DTGVSQNPRHKITKRGQNVTFRCDPISEHNRLYWYRQTLGQGPEFLTYFQNEAQLEKSRLLSDRFSAERPKGSFSTLEIQRTEQGDSAMYLCASSRLTDNYGYTFGSGTRLTVV.

CDR3 sequence: CASSPQGYGQPQHF. In DNA form, the CDR3 reads TGTGCCAGCAGCCCACAGGGGTACGGACAGCCCCAGCATTTT. The rearrangement links TRBV6-4 to TRBJ1-5, with 7 bases fitting TRBD1. This CDR3 is built from 14 residues. Germline CDR1 MRHNA, CDR2 SNTAGT. Germline trimming cut 6 bases from V and 7 bases from J; bases unmatched to any gene: 9.

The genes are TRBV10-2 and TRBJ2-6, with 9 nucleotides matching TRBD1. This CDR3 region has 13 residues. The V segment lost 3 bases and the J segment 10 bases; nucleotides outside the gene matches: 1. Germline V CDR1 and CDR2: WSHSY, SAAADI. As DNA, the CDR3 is TGCGCCAGCAGTGAAGGGACAGGGAACGTCCTGACTTTC. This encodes CASSEGTGNVLTF.

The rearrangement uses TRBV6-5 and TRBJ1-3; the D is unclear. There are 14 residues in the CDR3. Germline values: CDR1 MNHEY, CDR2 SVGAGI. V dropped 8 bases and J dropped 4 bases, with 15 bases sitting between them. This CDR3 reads CASGPGSVGNTIYF. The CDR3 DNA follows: TGTGCCAGCGGCCCGGGGAGCGTAGGAAACACCATATATTTT.

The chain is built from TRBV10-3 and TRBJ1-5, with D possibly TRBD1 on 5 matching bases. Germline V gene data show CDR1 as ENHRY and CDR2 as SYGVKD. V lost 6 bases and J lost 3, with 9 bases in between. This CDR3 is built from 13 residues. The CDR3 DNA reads TGTGCCATCAGGCGGGACGACAATCAGCCCCAGCATTTT. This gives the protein CAIRRDDNQPQHF.

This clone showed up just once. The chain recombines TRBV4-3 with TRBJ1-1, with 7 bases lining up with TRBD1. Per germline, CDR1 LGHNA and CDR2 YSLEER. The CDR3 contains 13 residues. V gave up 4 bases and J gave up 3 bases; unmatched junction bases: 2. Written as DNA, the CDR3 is TGCGCCAGCAGCCTCACAGGGGACACTGAAGCTTTCTTT. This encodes CASSLTGDTEAFF.

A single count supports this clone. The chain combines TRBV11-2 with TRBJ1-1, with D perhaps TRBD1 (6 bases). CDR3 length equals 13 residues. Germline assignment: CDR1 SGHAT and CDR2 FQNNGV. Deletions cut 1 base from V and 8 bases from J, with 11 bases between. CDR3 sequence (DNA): TGTGCCAGCAGCTTAGGGGGGCGCGTCGAAGCTTTCTTT. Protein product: CASSLGGRVEAFF. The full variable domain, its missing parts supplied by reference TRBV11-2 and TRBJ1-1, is EAGVAQSPRYKIIEKRQSVAFWCNPISGHATLYWYQQILGQGPKLLIQFQNNGVVDDSQLPKDRFSAERLKGVDSTLKIQPAKLEDSAVYLCASSLGGRVEAFFGQGTRLTVV.

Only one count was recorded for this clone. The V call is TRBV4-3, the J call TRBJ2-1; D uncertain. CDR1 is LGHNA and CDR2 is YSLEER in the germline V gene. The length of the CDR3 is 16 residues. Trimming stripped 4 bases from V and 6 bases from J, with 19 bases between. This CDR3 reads CASSPIGTIGSNEQFF. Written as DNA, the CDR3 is TGCGCCAGCAGCCCGATAGGTACTATCGGGTCCAATGAGCAGTTCTTC.

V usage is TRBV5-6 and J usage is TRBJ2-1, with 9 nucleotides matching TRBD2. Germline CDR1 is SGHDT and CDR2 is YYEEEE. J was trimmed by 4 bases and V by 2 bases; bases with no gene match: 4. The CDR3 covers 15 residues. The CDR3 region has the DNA TGTGCCAGCAGCTTCCGGACTAGCGCTTACAATGAGCAGTTCTTC. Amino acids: CASSFRTSAYNEQFF. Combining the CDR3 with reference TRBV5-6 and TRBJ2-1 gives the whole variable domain DAGVTQSPTHLIKTRGQQVTLRCSPKSGHDTVSWYQQALGQGPQFIFQYYEEEERQRGNFPDRFSGHQFPNYSSELNVNALLLGDSALYLCASSFRTSAYNEQFFGPGTRLTVL.

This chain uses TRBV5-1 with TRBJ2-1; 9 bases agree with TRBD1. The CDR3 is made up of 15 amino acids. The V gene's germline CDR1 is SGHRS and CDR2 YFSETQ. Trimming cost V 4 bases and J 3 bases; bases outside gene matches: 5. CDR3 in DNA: TGCGCCAGCAGCAGGACAGGGGAGGGCTACAATGAGCAGTTCTTC. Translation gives CASSRTGEGYNEQFF. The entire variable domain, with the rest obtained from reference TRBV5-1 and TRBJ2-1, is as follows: KAGVTQTPRYLIKTRGQQVTLSCSPISGHRSVSWYQQTPGQGLQFLFEYFSETQRNKGNFPGRFSGRQFSNSRSEMNVSTLELGDSALYLCASSRTGEGYNEQFFGPGTRLTVL.

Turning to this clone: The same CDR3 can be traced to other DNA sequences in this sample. CDR3 residues: CASSYRGNTEAFF. The CDR3 DNA reads TGTGCCAGCAGTTACCGAGGGAACACTGAAGCTTTCTTT. The V gene is TRBV6-2 or TRBV6-3, the J gene TRBJ1-1; the D is unclear. CDR3 length equals 13 residues. Germline values: CDR1 MNHEY, CDR2 SVGEGT. Trimming took 2 bases from V and 1 from J, leaving 5 bases between them.

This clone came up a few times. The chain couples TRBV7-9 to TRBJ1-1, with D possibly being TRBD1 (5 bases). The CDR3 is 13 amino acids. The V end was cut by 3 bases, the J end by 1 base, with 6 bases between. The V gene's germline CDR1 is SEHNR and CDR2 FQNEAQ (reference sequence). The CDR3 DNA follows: TGTGCCAGCAGCTTTACAGGGAACACTGAAGCTTTCTTT. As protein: CASSFTGNTEAFF.

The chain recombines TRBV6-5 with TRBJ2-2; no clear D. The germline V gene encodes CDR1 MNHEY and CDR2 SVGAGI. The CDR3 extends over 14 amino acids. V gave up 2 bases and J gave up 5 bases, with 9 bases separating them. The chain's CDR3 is CASSYDQRTGELFF. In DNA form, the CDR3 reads TGTGCCAGCAGTTACGACCAGAGGACCGGGGAGCTGTTTTTT.

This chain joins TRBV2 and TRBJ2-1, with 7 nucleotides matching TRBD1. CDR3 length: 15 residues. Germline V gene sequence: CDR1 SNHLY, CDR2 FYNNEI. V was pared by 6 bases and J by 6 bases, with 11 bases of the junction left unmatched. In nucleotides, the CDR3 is TGTGCCAGCAGCCTCCGGGACAGTACCTTCAATGAGCAGTTCTTC. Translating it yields CASSLRDSTFNEQFF.

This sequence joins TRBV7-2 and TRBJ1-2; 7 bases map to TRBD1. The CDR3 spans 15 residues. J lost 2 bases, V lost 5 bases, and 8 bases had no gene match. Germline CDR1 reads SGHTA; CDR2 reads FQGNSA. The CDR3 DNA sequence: TGTGCCAGCAGCCCACCCAGACAGGGAAACTATGGCTACACCTTC. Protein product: CASSPPRQGNYGYTF.

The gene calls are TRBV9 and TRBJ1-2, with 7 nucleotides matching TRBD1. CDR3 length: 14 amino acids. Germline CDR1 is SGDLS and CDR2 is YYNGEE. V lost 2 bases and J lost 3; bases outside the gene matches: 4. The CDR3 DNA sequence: TGTGCCAGCAGCGTTTTCGACAGGGACTATGGCTACACCTTC. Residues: CASSVFDRDYGYTF.

CDR3 DNA: TGTGCCAGCAGCCCTCAATGCGCACAGTCCGGGGAGCTGTTTTTT. Its translation: CASSPQCAQSGELFF. This chain joins TRBV3-1 (or the pseudogene TRBV3-2) and TRBJ2-2; D remains ambiguous. The CDR3 is 15 amino acids. Deletions cut 4 bases from V and 6 bases from J, with 15 bases between. Germline lookup yields CDR1 LGHDT and CDR2 YNNKEL (reference sequence).

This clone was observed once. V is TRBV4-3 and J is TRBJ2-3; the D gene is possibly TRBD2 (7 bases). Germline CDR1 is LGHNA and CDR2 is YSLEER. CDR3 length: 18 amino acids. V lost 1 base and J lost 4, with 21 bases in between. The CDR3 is CASSQAPPGGPRSDTQYF. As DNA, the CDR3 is TGCGCCAGCAGCCAAGCCCCTCCGGGGGGCCCCCGATCAGATACGCAGTATTTT.

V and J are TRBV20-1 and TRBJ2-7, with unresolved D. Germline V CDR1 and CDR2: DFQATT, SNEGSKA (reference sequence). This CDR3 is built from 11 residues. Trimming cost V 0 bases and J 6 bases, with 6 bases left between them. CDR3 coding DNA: TGCAGTGCTAGAGATCCCGTCGAGCAGTACTTC. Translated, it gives CSARDPVEQYF.

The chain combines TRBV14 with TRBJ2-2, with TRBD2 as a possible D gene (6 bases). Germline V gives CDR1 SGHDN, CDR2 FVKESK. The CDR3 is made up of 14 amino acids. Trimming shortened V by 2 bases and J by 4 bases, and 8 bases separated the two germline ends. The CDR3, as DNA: TGTGCCAGCAGCCAACTCGGGAGCACCGGGGAGCTGTTTTTT. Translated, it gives CASSQLGSTGELFF.

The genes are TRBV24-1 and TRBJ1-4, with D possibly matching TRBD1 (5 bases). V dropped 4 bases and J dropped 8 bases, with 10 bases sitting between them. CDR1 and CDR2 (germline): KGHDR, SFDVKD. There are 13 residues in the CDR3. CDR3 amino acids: CATSDGTEEKLFF. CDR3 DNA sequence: TGTGCCACCAGTGACGGGACTGAGGAAAAACTGTTTTTT.

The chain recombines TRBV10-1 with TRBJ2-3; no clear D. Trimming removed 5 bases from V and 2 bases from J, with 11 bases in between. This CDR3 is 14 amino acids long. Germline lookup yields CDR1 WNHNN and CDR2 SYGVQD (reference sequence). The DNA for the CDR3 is TGCGCCAGCAGTCCTCTACTTCTCACAGATACGCAGTATTTT. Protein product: CASSPLLLTDTQYF.

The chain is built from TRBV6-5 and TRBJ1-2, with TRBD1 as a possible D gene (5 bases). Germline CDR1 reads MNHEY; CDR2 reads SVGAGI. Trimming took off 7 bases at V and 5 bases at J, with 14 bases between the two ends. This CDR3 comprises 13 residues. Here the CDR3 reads CASTPTDKYGYTF. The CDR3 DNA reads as TGTGCCAGCACTCCGACAGACAAGTATGGCTACACCTTC.

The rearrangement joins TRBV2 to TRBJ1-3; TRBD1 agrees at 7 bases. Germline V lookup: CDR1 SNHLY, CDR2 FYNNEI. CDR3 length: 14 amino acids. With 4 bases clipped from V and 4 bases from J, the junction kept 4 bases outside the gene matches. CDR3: CASSGGTAGNTIYF. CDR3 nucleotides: TGTGCCAGCAGTGGAGGGACAGCAGGAAACACCATATATTTT.

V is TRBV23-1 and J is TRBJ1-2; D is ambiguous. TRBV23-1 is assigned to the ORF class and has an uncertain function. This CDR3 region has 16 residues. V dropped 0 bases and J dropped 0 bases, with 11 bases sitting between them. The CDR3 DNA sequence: TGCGCCAGCAGTCAATCGAAGTTTCCAGCTAACTATGGCTACACCTTC. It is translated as CASSQSKFPANYGYTF.

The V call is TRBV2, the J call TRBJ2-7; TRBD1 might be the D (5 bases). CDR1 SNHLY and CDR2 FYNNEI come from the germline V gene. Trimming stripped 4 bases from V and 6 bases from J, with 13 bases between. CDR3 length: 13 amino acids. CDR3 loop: CASSVNQGSEQYF. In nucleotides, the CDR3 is TGTGCCAGCAGTGTCAATCAGGGTAGCGAGCAGTACTTC.